This T cell receptor (beta chain) stems from a study of blood T cells in healthy people across ages. The CDR3 is 13 amino acids. The germline V gene has CDR1 SQVTM and CDR2 ANQGSEA. The junction had 5 bases not matched to a gene; V was cut back by 2 bases and J by 6 bases. It was with a sample-barcoded 5' primer and a J-beta primer mix that a second PCR of about 6 to 12 cycles was run. Per sample, CDR3-containing paired-end reads numbered at least 3 million. Via MiXCR, TCRdb re-called the 5' RACE reads, giving one row per CDR3 protein. The repertoire holds roughly 800,000 distinct CDR3 sequences, with nearly 60% as singletons.

Sequences were obtained from blood. This sequence was found in a man aged 30 to 39 in good health. The J gene is TRBJ2-3, the V gene TRBV29-1, with 7 bases identical to TRBD1. The DNA for the CDR3 is TGCAGCGTTGAACAGGGGGTAGGGGATACGCAGTATTTT. Its translation: CSVEQGVGDTQYF.